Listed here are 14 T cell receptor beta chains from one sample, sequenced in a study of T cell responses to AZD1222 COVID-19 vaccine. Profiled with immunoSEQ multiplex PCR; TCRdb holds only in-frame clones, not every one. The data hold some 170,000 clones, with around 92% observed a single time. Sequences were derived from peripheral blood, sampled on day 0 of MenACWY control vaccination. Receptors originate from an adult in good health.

This CDR3 is CASSLSGASQPQHF. For the CDR3, the DNA is TGTGCCAGCAGTTTATCGGGGGCAAGTCAGCCCCAGCATTTT. The rearrangement links TRBV28 to TRBJ1-5; TRBD1 is a possible D gene (6 bases). V lost 1 base and J lost 6, with 10 bases in between. CDR3 length: 14 residues. Germline V CDR1 and CDR2: MDHEN, SYDVKM. The variable domain in full, with the rest retrieved from reference TRBV28 and TRBJ1-5, is DVKVTQSSRYLVKRTGEKVFLECVQDMDHENMFWYRQDPGLGLRLIYFSYDVKMKEKGDIPEGYSVSREKKERFSLILESASTNQTSMYLCASSLSGASQPQHFGDGTRLSIL.

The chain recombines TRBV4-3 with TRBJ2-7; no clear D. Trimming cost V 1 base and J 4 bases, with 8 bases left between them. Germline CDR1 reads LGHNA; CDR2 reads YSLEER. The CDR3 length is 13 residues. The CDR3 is CASSQVRQYEQYF. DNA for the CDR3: TGCGCCAGCAGCCAAGTACGGCAATACGAGCAGTACTTC.

CDR3 sequence: CASSLVASGRNTQYF. CDR3 bases: TGTGCCAGCAGCTTAGTTGCTAGCGGGAGAAATACGCAGTATTTT. The chain couples TRBV7-2 to TRBJ2-3; 10 nucleotides match TRBD2. Per germline, CDR1 SGHTA and CDR2 FQGNSA. J gave up 7 bases and V 1 base, and 5 bases lay outside the gene matches. CDR3 length: 15 amino acids.

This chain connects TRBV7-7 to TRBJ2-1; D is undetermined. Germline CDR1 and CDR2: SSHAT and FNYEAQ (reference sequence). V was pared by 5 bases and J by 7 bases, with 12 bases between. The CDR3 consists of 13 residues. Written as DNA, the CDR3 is TGTGCCAGCAGCCCACCTCACGGGAATGAGCAGTTCTTC. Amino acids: CASSPPHGNEQFF.

CDR3 bases: TGTGCCACCAGCAGAGATACGGGACAGGTGATCTACGAGCAGTACTTC. It specifies CATSRDTGQVIYEQYF. The chain carries TRBV15 and TRBJ2-7; 8 nucleotides match TRBD1. Germline V lookup: CDR1 LNHNV, CDR2 YYDKDF (reference sequence). The junction had 7 bases not matched to a gene; V was cut back by 0 bases and J by 3 bases. The CDR3 has 16 amino acids.

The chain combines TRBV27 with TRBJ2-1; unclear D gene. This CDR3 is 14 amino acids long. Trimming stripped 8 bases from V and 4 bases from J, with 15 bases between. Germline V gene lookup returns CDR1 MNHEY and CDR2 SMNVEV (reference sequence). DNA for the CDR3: TGTGCCAGCGCTGGCACTCGAGCATACAATGAGCAGTTCTTC. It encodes CASAGTRAYNEQFF.

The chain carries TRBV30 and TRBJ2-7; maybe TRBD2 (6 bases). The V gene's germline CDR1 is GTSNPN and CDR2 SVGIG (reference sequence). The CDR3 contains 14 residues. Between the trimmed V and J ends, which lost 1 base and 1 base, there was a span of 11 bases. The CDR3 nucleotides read TGTGCCTGGAGTGAGGGGACTGTATCCTACGAGCAGTACTTC. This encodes CAWSEGTVSYEQYF.

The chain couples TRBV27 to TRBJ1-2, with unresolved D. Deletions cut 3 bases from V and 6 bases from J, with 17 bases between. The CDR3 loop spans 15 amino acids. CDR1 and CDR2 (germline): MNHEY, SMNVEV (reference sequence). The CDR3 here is CASSFRDLPKDGYTF. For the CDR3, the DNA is TGTGCCAGCAGTTTTCGAGACCTACCAAAGGATGGCTACACCTTC.

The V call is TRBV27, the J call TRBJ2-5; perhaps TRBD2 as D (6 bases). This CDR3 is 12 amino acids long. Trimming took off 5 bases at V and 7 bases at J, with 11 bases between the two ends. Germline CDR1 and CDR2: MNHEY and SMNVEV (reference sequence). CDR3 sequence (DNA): TGTGCCAGCAGTCGGGGGTCGGGGACCCAGTACTTC. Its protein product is CASSRGSGTQYF.

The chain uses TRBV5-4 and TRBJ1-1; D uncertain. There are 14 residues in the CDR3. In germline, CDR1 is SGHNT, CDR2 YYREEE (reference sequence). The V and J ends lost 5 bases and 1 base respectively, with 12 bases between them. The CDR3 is CASSHGPSNTEAFF. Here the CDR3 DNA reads TGTGCCAGCAGTCACGGACCGTCGAACACTGAAGCTTTCTTT.

The DNA of the CDR3 is TGCGCCAGCAGGGACCCCGGAGACACTGAAGCTTTCTTT. Amino acids: CASRDPGDTEAFF. This chain uses TRBV5-1 with TRBJ1-1, with D uncertain. Germline assignment: CDR1 SGHRS and CDR2 YFSETQ. The CDR3 loop spans 13 amino acids. V was trimmed by 5 bases and J by 3 bases, leaving 11 bases between them.

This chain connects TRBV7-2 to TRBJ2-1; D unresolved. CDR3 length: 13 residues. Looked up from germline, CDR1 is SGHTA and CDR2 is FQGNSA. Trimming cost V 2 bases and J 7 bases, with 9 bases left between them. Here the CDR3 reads CASSLLARNEQFF. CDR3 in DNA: TGTGCCAGCAGCTTATTGGCTCGGAATGAGCAGTTCTTC.

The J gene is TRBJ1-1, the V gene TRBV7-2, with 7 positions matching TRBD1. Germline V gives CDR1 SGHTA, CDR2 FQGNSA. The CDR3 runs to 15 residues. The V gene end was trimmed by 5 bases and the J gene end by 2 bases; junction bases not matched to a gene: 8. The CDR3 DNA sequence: TGTGCCAGCAGCCTACTTTGGACAGGAAACACTGAAGCTTTCTTT. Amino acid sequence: CASSLLWTGNTEAFF. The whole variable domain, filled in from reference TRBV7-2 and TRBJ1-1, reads GAGVSQSPSNKVTEKGKDVELRCDPISGHTALYWYRQSLGQGLEFLIYFQGNSAPDKSGLPSDRFSAERTGGSVSTLTIQRTQQEDSAVYLCASSLLWTGNTEAFFGQGTRLTVV.

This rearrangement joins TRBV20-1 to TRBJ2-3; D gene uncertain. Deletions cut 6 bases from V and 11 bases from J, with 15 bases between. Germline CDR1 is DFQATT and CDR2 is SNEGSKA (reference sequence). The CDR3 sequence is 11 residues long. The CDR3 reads CSARSSARQYF. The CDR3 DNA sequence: TGCAGTGCCCGATCATCCGCCCGGCAGTATTTT.